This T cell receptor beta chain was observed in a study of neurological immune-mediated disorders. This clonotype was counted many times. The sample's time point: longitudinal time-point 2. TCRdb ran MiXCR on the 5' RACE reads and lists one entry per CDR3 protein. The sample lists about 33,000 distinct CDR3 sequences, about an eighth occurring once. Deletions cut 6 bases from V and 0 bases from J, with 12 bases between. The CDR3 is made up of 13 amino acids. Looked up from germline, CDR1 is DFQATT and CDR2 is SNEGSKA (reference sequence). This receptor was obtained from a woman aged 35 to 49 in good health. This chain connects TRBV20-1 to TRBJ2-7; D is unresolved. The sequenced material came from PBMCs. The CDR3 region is CSAQPSPSYEQYF. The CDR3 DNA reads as TGCAGTGCCCAACCTTCTCCCTCCTACGAGCAGTACTTC.